This T cell receptor (beta chain) stems from a study of T cell responses to AZD1222 COVID-19 vaccine. Study-wide results and limits: Donors were largely white British and mainly female; clonal diversity was possibly underestimated. Just 6 or 7 AZD1222 recipients were seropositive at baseline. It was only after the peak T cell response that any repertoires were sampled.

Germline V CDR1 and CDR2: LNHDA, SQIVND (reference sequence). CDR3 length equals 14 residues. V lost 8 bases, J lost 0 bases, and 11 bases lay in between. Data came from immunoSEQ multiplex PCR; TCRdb stores just in-frame clones and leaves some out. The sample consists of approximately 83,000 clones, around nine tenths of them appearing once. About this clone: Its target is not known.

The TCR comes from an adult in good health. The chain carries TRBV19 and TRBJ1-3, with D possibly being TRBD1 (5 bases). The starting material was peripheral blood, obtained on day 0 of MenACWY control vaccination. CDR3 DNA: TGTGCCAGTCGCAGGGACTTCTCTGGAAACACCATATATTTT. It codes for CASRRDFSGNTIYF.